These 24 T cell receptor beta chains share one sample of origin, sequenced in a study of memory CD4+ T cells and cytomegalovirus serostatus. Single viable CD3+CD4+CD8-CD45RO+ cells were sorted as the memory CD4+ T cells. Profiled with immunoSEQ multiplex PCR; TCRdb holds only in-frame clones, not every one. The repertoire has some 57,000 clones, roughly 80% of them found once; the top ten carry approximately 0.8%. Sequencing input: memory CD4+ T cells from blood. These receptors all stem from an adult in good health and CMV-seronegative.

This clone has only one observation. V usage is TRBV6-5 and J usage is TRBJ1-5; a weak D match, TRBD1 (5 bases). This CDR3 spans 14 amino acids. Trimming left V 4 bases short and J 4 bases short, with 11 bases between. Germline CDR1 MNHEY, CDR2 SVGAGI. The CDR3 nucleotides are TGTGCCAGCAGTTCATCCGGGGGAAATCAGCCCCAGCATTTT. Its protein is CASSSSGGNQPQHF.

This clone was picked up one time. The chain joins TRBV29-1 to TRBJ2-7, with TRBD1 matching 7 bases. This CDR3 has 12 amino acids. Trimming removed 4 bases from V and 9 bases from J; junction bases left unmatched: 9. Germline CDR1 and CDR2: SQVTM and ANQGSEA. CDR3 DNA: TGCAGCGTTGTGGACAGGACCTTTCGGCAGTACTTC. This sequence encodes CSVVDRTFRQYF.

This clone was observed a single time. This chain connects TRBV5-6 to TRBJ1-2, with D hard to call. This CDR3 region has 13 residues. Germline assignment: CDR1 SGHDT and CDR2 YYEEEE. Trimming removed 1 base at V and 5 bases at J, with 9 bases between. CDR3 nucleotide sequence: TGTGCCAGCAGCTTGCCCCAAGAGTATGGCTACACCTTC. It translates to CASSLPQEYGYTF.

This clone was seen a handful of times. This chain joins TRBV4-1 and TRBJ1-1, with D hard to call. This CDR3 has 12 residues. V gave up 1 base and J gave up 7 bases, with 7 bases separating them. Germline lookup yields CDR1 MGHRA and CDR2 YSYEKL. CDR3 coding DNA: TGCGCCAGCAGCCAAGTAATGAGTGAAGCTTTCTTT. Its translation: CASSQVMSEAFF.

This clone was counted a single time. The gene calls are TRBV7-2 and TRBJ1-1, with unresolved D. This CDR3 is built from 14 residues. Germline CDR1 SGHTA, CDR2 FQGNSA. With 2 bases removed from V and 0 bases from J, the gap between germline ends came to 7 bases. The CDR3 nucleotides are TGTGCCAGCAGCTTAACCCATATGAACACTGAAGCTTTCTTT. Its protein is CASSLTHMNTEAFF.

The CDR3 protein is CASIRLAAGYNEQFF. The CDR3 region has the DNA TGTGCCAGCATCCGGCTAGCGGCCGGATACAATGAGCAGTTCTTC. The J gene is TRBJ2-1, the V gene TRBV2; the match to TRBD2 covers 7 bases. CDR1 is SNHLY and CDR2 is FYNNEI in the germline V gene. This CDR3 has 15 residues. With 7 bases clipped from V and 4 bases from J, the junction kept 10 bases outside the gene matches. The complete variable domain, with remaining parts taken from reference TRBV2 and TRBJ2-1, reads EPEVTQTPSHQVTQMGQEVILRCVPISNHLYFYWYRQILGQKVEFLVSFYNNEISEKSEIFDDQFSVERPDGSNFTLKIRSTKLEDSAMYFCASIRLAAGYNEQFFGPGTRLTVL.

V gene TRBV29-1 combines with J gene TRBJ1-1; D is unclear. Trimming took off 6 bases at V and 4 bases at J, with 12 bases between the two ends. CDR3 size: 12 residues. Germline values: CDR1 SQVTM, CDR2 ANQGSEA. In nucleotides, the CDR3 is TGCAGCGTCGGCAAGGCGGGCACTGAAGCTTTCTTT. Translation gives CSVGKAGTEAFF.

The chain links TRBV5-6 to TRBJ2-3, with TRBD1 as a possible D gene (6 bases). This CDR3 has 14 amino acids. Trimming left V 4 bases short and J 4 bases short, with 13 bases between. Germline V CDR1 and CDR2: SGHDT, YYEEEE. This chain's CDR3 is CASSVQGRADTQYF. The CDR3, as DNA: TGTGCCAGCAGCGTACAGGGCCGGGCAGATACGCAGTATTTT.

The chain carries TRBV5-6 and TRBJ1-2, with D uncertain. The germline gives CDR1 SGHDT, CDR2 YYEEEE. Trimming shortened V by 3 bases and J by 8 bases, and 17 bases separated the two germline ends. This CDR3 is built from 14 residues. Here the CDR3 reads CASSWPTGMEGYTF. DNA for the CDR3: TGTGCCAGCAGCTGGCCGACGGGGATGGAGGGCTACACCTTC.

V and J are TRBV28 and TRBJ1-5; the D gene is possibly TRBD1 (5 bases). Germline lookup yields CDR1 MDHEN and CDR2 SYDVKM. This CDR3 contains 11 residues. V was trimmed by 10 bases and J by 7 bases, leaving 11 bases between them. For the CDR3, the DNA is TGTGCCATCGATGGGGGGCAGCCCCAGCATTTT. Translated, it gives CAIDGGQPQHF.

This clone was observed once. The V gene is TRBV29-1, the J gene TRBJ2-3; unclear D gene. This CDR3 is 12 amino acids long. Germline V gene lookup returns CDR1 SQVTM and CDR2 ANQGSEA. The V end lost 8 bases, the J end lost 0 bases, and 9 bases lay between the germline ends. This chain's CDR3 is CSFWGSTDTQYF. CDR3 coding DNA: TGCAGCTTCTGGGGTAGCACAGATACGCAGTATTTT.

The genes are TRBV27 and TRBJ1-1; D not certain. V dropped 5 bases and J dropped 5 bases, with 18 bases sitting between them. Germline CDR1 is MNHEY and CDR2 is SMNVEV (reference sequence). The CDR3 is 15 amino acids. CDR3 region: CASSPTRAPRTEAFF. For the CDR3, the DNA is TGTGCCAGCAGTCCAACCCGGGCCCCGAGGACTGAAGCTTTCTTT.

The chain joins TRBV7-2 to TRBJ2-2; D unclear. This CDR3 spans 15 amino acids. Germline lookup yields CDR1 SGHTA and CDR2 FQGNSA. Trimming shortened V by 1 base and J by 4 bases, and 10 bases separated the two germline ends. CDR3 sequence (DNA): TGTGCCAGCAGCTTAGACAGAGTTGGCACCGGGGAGCTGTTTTTT. This gives the protein CASSLDRVGTGELFF. The variable domain in full, completed from reference TRBV7-2 and TRBJ2-2, reads GAGVSQSPSNKVTEKGKDVELRCDPISGHTALYWYRQSLGQGLEFLIYFQGNSAPDKSGLPSDRFSAERTGGSVSTLTIQRTQQEDSAVYLCASSLDRVGTGELFFGEGSRLTVL.

This clone was counted only a few times. The genes are TRBV11-2 and TRBJ1-1; D gene ambiguous. The CDR3 covers 18 residues. Trimming removed 5 bases from V and 2 bases from J, with 24 bases in between. Germline V gives CDR1 SGHAT, CDR2 FQNNGV. The CDR3 region is CASSRQLGQLSPNTEAFF. In DNA, the CDR3 is TGTGCCAGCAGCCGACAATTAGGGCAGCTCTCTCCCAACACTGAAGCTTTCTTT.

A few counts support this clone. The chain has TRBV7-2 and TRBJ1-2; no clear D. CDR1 SGHTA and CDR2 FQGNSA come from the germline V gene. The V gene lost 1 base and the J gene lost 0 bases, with 18 bases spanning the gap. This CDR3 has 18 amino acids. The CDR3 here is CASSLVERTNQPNYGYTF. CDR3 nucleotides: TGTGCCAGCAGCTTAGTCGAGAGAACAAACCAGCCTAACTATGGCTACACCTTC.

The gene calls are TRBV19 and TRBJ1-2; perhaps TRBD1 as D (6 bases). V gave up 7 bases and J gave up 0 bases, with 9 bases separating them. Germline V gene data show CDR1 as LNHDA and CDR2 as SQIVND (reference sequence). The length of the CDR3 is 13 residues. CDR3 residues: CASTRGPNYGYTF. CDR3 nucleotides: TGTGCCAGTACCCGGGGGCCTAACTATGGCTACACCTTC.

Here the CDR3 reads CASSAGTVSGELFF. In nucleotides, the CDR3 is TGTGCCAGCAGTGCTGGTACAGTTTCCGGGGAGCTGTTTTTT. V gene TRBV2 combines with J gene TRBJ2-2; no clear D gene. V was pared by 4 bases and J by 6 bases, with 12 bases between. The V gene's germline CDR1 is SNHLY and CDR2 FYNNEI. The CDR3 is made up of 14 amino acids.

The rearrangement joins TRBV9 to TRBJ2-3; 7 nucleotides align to TRBD1. CDR1 is SGDLS and CDR2 is YYNGEE in the germline V gene. The length of the CDR3 is 15 residues. J lost 2 bases, V lost 5 bases, and 8 bases had no gene match. The CDR3 DNA reads TGTGCCAGCAGTGATCGGACAGGACCCACAGATACGCAGTATTTT. Its translation: CASSDRTGPTDTQYF.

The chain carries TRBV6-6 and TRBJ2-3; either TRBD1 or TRBD2 may fit D (5 bases each). Trimming removed 8 bases at V and 2 bases at J, with 17 bases between. CDR1 and CDR2 from the germline V gene are MNHNY and SVGAGI (reference sequence). There are 15 residues in the CDR3. For the CDR3, the DNA is TGTGCCAGCGAATCCCTCAGGGACCTCACAGATACGCAGTATTTT. Its translation is CASESLRDLTDTQYF.

The rearrangement uses TRBV5-4 and TRBJ2-7; 9 bases are a match to TRBD2. Germline values: CDR1 SGHNT, CDR2 YYREEE (reference sequence). V lost 4 bases, J lost 2 bases, and 19 bases stayed unmatched. This CDR3 spans 19 amino acids. The CDR3 sequence: CASSKSASSAGGMAYEQYF. The CDR3 DNA follows: TGTGCCAGCAGCAAATCAGCATCGTCGGCGGGAGGGATGGCCTACGAGCAGTACTTC.

The table lists this clone with a count of one. This chain uses TRBV5-1 with TRBJ2-7; 8 bases line up with TRBD1. The CDR3 consists of 14 residues. CDR1 SGHRS and CDR2 YFSETQ come from the germline V gene. V gave up 1 base and J gave up 2 bases; unmatched junction bases: 2. The CDR3 here is CASSLTGGTYEQYF. CDR3 in DNA: TGCGCCAGCAGCTTGACAGGGGGGACCTACGAGCAGTACTTC.

V gene TRBV28 combines with J gene TRBJ1-2, with D maybe TRBD1 (5 bases). The CDR3 totals 13 residues. Germline assignment: CDR1 MDHEN and CDR2 SYDVKM. V shed 6 bases and J shed 7 bases, with 15 bases lying between them. The CDR3 reads CASREGPRRGYTF. The CDR3 DNA reads as TGTGCCAGCAGGGAGGGGCCGCGACGTGGCTACACCTTC.

In DNA, the CDR3 is TGTGCCAGCAGCTCTCAGAAGAACACTGAAGCTTTCTTT. Encoded protein: CASSSQKNTEAFF. This rearrangement joins TRBV7-6 to TRBJ1-1; D call uncertain. This CDR3 is built from 13 residues. Trimming shortened V by 4 bases and J by 1 base, and 7 bases separated the two germline ends. CDR1 is SGHVS, CDR2 FNYEAQ, per germline.

The rearrangement uses TRBV6-1 and TRBJ2-1; the D is unclear. The length of the CDR3 is 16 residues. The germline V gene has CDR1 MNHNS and CDR2 SASEGT. Trimming left V 3 bases short and J 7 bases short, with 19 bases between. CDR3: CASSDPRALVGNEQFF. CDR3 coding DNA: TGTGCCAGCAGTGATCCCCGGGCCCTCGTGGGAAATGAGCAGTTCTTC.